This T cell receptor beta chain was identified in a study of blood T cell repertoires in COVID-19. About the research overall: The analysed material was cDNA or gDNA that came from T cells, B-cell-depleted T cells, or PBMCs.

Recruits, aged about 18 to 90 years, lived in about two dozen US areas. The authors' processing: Reference gene primer amplification gave nucleated cell count estimates. The method was immunoSEQ multiplex PCR; TCRdb's version includes in-frame clones alone and lacks a portion of them. V and J calls plus clone size are reproduced from that table; the DNA served to infer D and trimming. The sample shows some 270,000 clones, around 90% of them seen only once. V shed 0 bases and J 5 bases; nucleotides not matched to a gene: 7. Germline CDR1 and CDR2: GTSNPN and SVGIG (reference sequence). The CDR3 has 16 amino acids.

Source material: PBMCs or T cells enriched from blood (not recorded which). This TCR derives from a woman aged 35 to 49 who had been exposed to COVID-19. This chain connects TRBV30 to TRBJ1-3; 10 bases align to TRBD1. The DNA of the CDR3 is TGTGCCTGGAGTGTAGGGGGACAGGGGTTTCGAAACACCATATATTTT. Translation gives CAWSVGGQGFRNTIYF. The variable domain in full, completed from reference TRBV30 and TRBJ1-3, reads SQTIHQWPATLVQPVGSPLSLECTVEGTSNPNLYWYRQAAGRGLQLLFYSVGIGQISSEVPQNLSASRPQDRQFILSSKKLLLSDSGFYLCAWSVGGQGFRNTIYFGEGSWLTVV.